The clone carrying this T cell receptor beta chain was observed a handful of times. The CDR3 loop spans 14 amino acids. Trimming took off 8 bases at V and 4 bases at J, with 15 bases between the two ends. The germline V gene has CDR1 SNHLY and CDR2 FYNNEI. The sample is drawn from a study of blood T cell repertoires in COVID-19. Turning to the study itself: There were acute and convalescent COVID-19 samples, and they came from the United States, Italy and Spain. PBMCs, B-cell-depleted T cells, or T cells were the source of the cDNA or gDNA that made up the material.

In the original workflow: Estimates of nucleated cell counts were drawn from the amplification of reference gene primers. Produced via immunoSEQ multiplex PCR; TCRdb's table is partial and in-frame only. V and J calls plus clone size are reproduced from that table; the DNA served to infer D and trimming. The sample shows 90,000 to 120,000 clones, roughly 90% of them seen only once. J is TRBJ1-3 and V is TRBV2; possibly TRBD1 for D (6 bases). Sequenced sample: peripheral blood. This receptor was taken from a middle-aged man with active or convalescent COVID-19. CDR3 amino acids: CASLRGTGGNTIYF. CDR3 nucleotide sequence: TGTGCCAGCCTAAGAGGAACAGGGGGAAACACCATATATTTT.